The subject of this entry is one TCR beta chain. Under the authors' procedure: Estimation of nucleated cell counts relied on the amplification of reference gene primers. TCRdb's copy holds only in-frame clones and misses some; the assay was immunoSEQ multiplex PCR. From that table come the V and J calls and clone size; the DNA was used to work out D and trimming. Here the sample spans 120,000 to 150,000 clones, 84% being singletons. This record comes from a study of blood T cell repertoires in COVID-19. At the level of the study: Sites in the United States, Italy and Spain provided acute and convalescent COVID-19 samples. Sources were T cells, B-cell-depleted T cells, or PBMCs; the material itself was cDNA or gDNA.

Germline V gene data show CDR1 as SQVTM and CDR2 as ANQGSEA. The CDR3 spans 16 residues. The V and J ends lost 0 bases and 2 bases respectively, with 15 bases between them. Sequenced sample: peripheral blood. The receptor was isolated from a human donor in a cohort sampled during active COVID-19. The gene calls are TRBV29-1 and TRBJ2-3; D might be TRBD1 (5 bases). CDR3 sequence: CSVEDQQVQYTDTQYF. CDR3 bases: TGCAGCGTTGAAGATCAACAGGTCCAATACACAGATACGCAGTATTTT.